These T cell receptor beta chains were read from a single sample in a study of cytomegalovirus exposure and HLA in healthy donors. TCRdb's table, derived via immunoSEQ multiplex PCR, lists solely in-frame clones and lacks some. The repertoire consists of under 300,000 clones, with just under 85% occurring once and the leading ten covering more than 1.5%. The sequenced sample consisted of PBMCs. Every receptor here comes from a woman between 35 and 50 years old in good health and CMV-seropositive. Each CDR3 is given without its conserved first and last residue.

v_gene	j_gene	CDR3aa
TRBV25-1	TRBJ2-5	ASSEWAGGGETQY
TRBV21-1	TRBJ1-2	ATVGQYYGYT
TRBV5-6	TRBJ2-3	ASSPGIKSGRDTDTQY
TRBV27	TRBJ2-3	ASRDLQGNTDTQY
TRBV5-1	TRBJ1-1	ASSSTGQENTEAF
TRBV18	TRBJ2-3	ASSPQTGASTDTQY
TRBV6-5	TRBJ1-1	ASSYSTQGRGTEAF
TRBV7-3	TRBJ2-7	ASSPSSGGVHEQY
TRBV7-2	TRBJ2-5	ASSLVSSGKETQY
TRBV7-8	TRBJ1-4	ASSLGAGGREKLF
TRBV7-2	TRBJ2-7	ASSLTSAMRYEQY
TRBV7-2	TRBJ2-1	ASSSFSGSSYNEQF
TRBV11-2	TRBJ2-1	ASSPRTGLAEGEQF
TRBV2	TRBJ2-7	ASQTGSEQY
TRBV15	TRBJ2-1	ATSRDRTSGRDEQF
TRBV6-1	TRBJ1-2	ASSEAPGGYGYT
TRBV11-1	TRBJ1-2	ASSLARQNYGYT
TRBV18	TRBJ1-1	ASSPLQGGGTEAF
TRBV11-3	TRBJ2-1	ASSWGLADNEQF
TRBV7-6	TRBJ2-3	ASSRADPDSGSDTQY
TRBV28	-	ASSEPSGSSYEQY
TRBV7-7	-	ASSHRDRPYEQY
TRBV28	TRBJ1-2	ASSSPQGGDYGYT
TRBV27	TRBJ2-7	ASSDPRGLGAYEQY
TRBV7-8	TRBJ1-5	ASSGDRGRPQH
TRBV14	TRBJ2-6	ASSQDGGAGANVLT
TRBV28	TRBJ2-7	ASSRDTFNYEQY
TRBV13	TRBJ2-5	ASSSPGEQETQY
TRBV10-3	TRBJ2-6	AISVGQTSGANVLT
TRBV6-1	TRBJ2-5	ASSGPGTSGRETQY
TRBV30	TRBJ1-3	AWGLGQNTIY
TRBV7-2	TRBJ1-2	ASSLAGQGLPNYGYT
TRBV4-2	TRBJ2-7	ASSQDPERVYEQY
TRBV19	TRBJ2-2	ASSRSQTTNTGELF
TRBV15	TRBJ2-1	ATSRDRSGTGTNEQF
TRBV7-2	TRBJ2-7	ASSLGPSGSMEQY